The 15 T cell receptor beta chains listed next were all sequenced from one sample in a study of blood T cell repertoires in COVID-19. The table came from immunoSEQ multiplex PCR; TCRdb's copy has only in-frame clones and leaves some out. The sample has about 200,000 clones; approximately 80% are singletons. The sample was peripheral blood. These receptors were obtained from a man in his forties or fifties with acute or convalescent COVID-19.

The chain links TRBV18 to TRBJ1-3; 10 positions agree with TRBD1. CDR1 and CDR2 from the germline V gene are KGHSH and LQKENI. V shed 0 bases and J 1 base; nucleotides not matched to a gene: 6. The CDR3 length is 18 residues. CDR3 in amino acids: CASSPPTGGLISGNTIYF. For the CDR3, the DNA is TGTGCCAGCTCACCACCGACAGGGGGCCTTATTTCTGGAAACACCATATATTTT.

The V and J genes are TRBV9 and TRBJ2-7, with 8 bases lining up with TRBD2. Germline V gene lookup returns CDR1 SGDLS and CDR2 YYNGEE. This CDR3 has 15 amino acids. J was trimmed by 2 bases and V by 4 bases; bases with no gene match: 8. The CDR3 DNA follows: TGTGCCAGCAGCCTCGGGGATAGCGGGGCCTACGAGCAGTACTTC. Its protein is CASSLGDSGAYEQYF.

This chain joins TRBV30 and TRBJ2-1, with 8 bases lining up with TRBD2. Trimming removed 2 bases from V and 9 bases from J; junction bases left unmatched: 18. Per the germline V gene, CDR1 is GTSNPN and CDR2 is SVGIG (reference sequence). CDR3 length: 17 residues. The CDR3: CAWSSGRAWIEEGEQFF. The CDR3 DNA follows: TGTGCCTGGAGTTCCGGGAGGGCCTGGATAGAGGAGGGTGAGCAGTTCTTC.

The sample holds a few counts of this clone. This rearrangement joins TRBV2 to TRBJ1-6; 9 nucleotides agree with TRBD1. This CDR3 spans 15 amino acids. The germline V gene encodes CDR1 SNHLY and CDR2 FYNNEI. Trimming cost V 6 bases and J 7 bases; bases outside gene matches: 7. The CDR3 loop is CASSVGTGINSPLHF. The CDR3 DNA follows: TGTGCCAGCAGCGTAGGGACAGGGATAAATTCACCCCTCCACTTT. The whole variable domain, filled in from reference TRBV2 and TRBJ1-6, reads EPEVTQTPSHQVTQMGQEVILRCVPISNHLYFYWYRQILGQKVEFLVSFYNNEISEKSEIFDDQFSVERPDGSNFTLKIRSTKLEDSAMYFCASSVGTGINSPLHFGNGTRLTVT.

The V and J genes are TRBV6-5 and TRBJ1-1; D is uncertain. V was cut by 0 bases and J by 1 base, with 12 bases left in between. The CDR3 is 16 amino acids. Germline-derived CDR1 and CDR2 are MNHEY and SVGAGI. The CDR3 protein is CASSYSAGKRNTEAFF. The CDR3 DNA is TGTGCCAGCAGTTACTCTGCAGGAAAGAGGAACACTGAAGCTTTCTTT.

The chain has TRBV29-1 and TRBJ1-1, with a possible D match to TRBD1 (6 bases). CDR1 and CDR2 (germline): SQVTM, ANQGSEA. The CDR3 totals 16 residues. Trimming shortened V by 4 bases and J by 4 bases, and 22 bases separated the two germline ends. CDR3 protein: CSVGSQGRGSGTEAFF. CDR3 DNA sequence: TGCAGCGTTGGGAGTCAGGGGAGGGGAAGTGGCACTGAAGCTTTCTTT.

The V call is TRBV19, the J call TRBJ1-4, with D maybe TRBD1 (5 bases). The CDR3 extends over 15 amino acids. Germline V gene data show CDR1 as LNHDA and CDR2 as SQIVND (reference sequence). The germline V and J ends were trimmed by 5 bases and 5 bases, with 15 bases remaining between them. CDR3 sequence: CASSAQRRGNEKLFF. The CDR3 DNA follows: TGTGCCAGTAGTGCTCAAAGGAGGGGCAATGAAAAACTGTTTTTT.

The CDR3 region is CASSTSTGTQHYEQYF. The CDR3 nucleotides read TGTGCCAGTAGTACGTCGACCGGGACACAACACTACGAGCAGTACTTC. The chain carries TRBV19 and TRBJ2-7; possibly TRBD1 for D (6 bases). Between the trimmed V and J ends, which lost 4 bases and 3 bases, there was a span of 19 bases. The CDR3 totals 16 residues. Germline V gene data show CDR1 as LNHDA and CDR2 as SQIVND (reference sequence).

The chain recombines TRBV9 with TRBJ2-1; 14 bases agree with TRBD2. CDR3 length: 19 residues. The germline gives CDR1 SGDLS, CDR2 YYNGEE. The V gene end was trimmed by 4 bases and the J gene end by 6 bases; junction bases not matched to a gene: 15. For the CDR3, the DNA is TGTGCCAGCAGCACTCAAACCTCGGGACTAGCGGGAGCATTCAATGAGCAGTTCTTC. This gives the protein CASSTQTSGLAGAFNEQFF.

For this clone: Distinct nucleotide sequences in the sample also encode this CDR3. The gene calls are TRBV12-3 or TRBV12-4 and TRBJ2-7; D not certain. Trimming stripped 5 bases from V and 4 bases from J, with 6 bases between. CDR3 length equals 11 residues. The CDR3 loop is CASSLLYEQYF. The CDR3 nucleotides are TGTGCCAGCAGTCTGCTATACGAGCAGTACTTC.

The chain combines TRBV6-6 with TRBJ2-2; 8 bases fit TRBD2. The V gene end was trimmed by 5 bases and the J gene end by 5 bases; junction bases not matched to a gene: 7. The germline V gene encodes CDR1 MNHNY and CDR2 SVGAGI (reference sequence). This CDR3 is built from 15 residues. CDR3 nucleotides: TGTGCCAGCAGTCCCCGGGCGGGGGGTACCGGGGAGCTGTTTTTT. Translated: CASSPRAGGTGELFF.

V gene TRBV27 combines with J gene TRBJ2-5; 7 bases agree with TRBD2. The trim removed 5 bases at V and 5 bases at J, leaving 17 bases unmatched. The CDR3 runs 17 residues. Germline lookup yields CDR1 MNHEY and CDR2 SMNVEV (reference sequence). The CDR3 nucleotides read TGTGCCAGCAGTCCTCTTAAGGTAGCGGGCGTTTTGGAGACCCAGTACTTC. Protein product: CASSPLKVAGVLETQYF.

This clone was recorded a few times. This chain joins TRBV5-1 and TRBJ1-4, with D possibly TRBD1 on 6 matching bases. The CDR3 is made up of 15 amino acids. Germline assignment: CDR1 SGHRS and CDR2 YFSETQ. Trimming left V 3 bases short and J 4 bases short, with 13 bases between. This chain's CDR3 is CASSWTGTINEKLFF. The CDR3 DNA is TGCGCCAGCAGCTGGACCGGGACAATTAATGAAAAACTGTTTTTT.

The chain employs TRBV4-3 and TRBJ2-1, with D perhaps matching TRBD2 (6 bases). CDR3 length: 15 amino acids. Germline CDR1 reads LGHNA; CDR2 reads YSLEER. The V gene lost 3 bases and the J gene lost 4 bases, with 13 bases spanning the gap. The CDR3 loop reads CASSHGTSLYNEQFF. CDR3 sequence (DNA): TGCGCCAGCAGCCATGGTACTAGCCTTTACAATGAGCAGTTCTTC.

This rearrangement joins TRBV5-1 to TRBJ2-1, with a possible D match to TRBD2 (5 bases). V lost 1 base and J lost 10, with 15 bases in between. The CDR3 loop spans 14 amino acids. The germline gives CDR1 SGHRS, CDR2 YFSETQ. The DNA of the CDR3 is TGCGCCAGCAGCTTGAACTTCCTAGCAGAAGAGCAGTTCTTC. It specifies CASSLNFLAEEQFF. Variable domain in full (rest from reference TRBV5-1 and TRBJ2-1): KAGVTQTPRYLIKTRGQQVTLSCSPISGHRSVSWYQQTPGQGLQFLFEYFSETQRNKGNFPGRFSGRQFSNSRSEMNVSTLELGDSALYLCASSLNFLAEEQFFGPGTRLTVL.